What follows are 5 T cell receptor beta chains derived from one specimen sequenced in a study of a mutant IDH1 vaccine in newly diagnosed glioma. Antigens for these TCRs are unknown. Repertoires were generated with immunoSEQ multiplex PCR, while TCRdb's copy carries only in-frame clones and drops some. The repertoire includes about 86,000 clones, approximately 85% of them detected once, and roughly 2% sits in the top ten. Time point defined: week 23, last vaccination. What each vaccine dose contained was 300 ug of mutant IDH1 20-mer peptide, accompanied by topical imiquimod. Here the sequenced sample was PBMCs, taken from a glioma patient whose treatment included an IDH1 peptide vaccine. The source is a man in his thirties or forties with glioma. Some clones in this sample may be carry-over from other donors' samples.

The chain combines TRBV18 with TRBJ2-7; D is ambiguous. V was trimmed by 3 bases and J by 0 bases, leaving 15 bases between them. Germline CDR1 KGHSH, CDR2 LQKENI. The CDR3 sequence is 16 residues long. The CDR3 region is CASSPTVSLYSYEQYF. DNA of the CDR3: TGTGCCAGCTCACCGACGGTATCCCTTTACTCCTACGAGCAGTACTTC. Looking up the rest from reference TRBV18 and TRBJ2-7 gives the full variable domain: NAGVMQNPRHLVRRRGQEARLRCSPMKGHSHVYWYRQLPEEGLKFMVYLQKENIIDESGMPKERFSAEFPKEGPSILRIQQVVRGDSAAYFCASSPTVSLYSYEQYFGPGTRLTVT.

This clone was seen only once. V is TRBV18 and J is TRBJ2-7, with TRBD1 identical over 7 bases. Germline V CDR1 and CDR2: KGHSH, LQKENI. The ends lost 2 bases at V and 7 bases at J; junction bases unmatched: 11. CDR3 length: 15 residues. The CDR3 sequence: CASSPRDRRSGEQYF. The CDR3 region has the DNA TGTGCCAGCTCACCAAGGGACAGACGTTCGGGGGAGCAGTACTTC. Complete variable domain (other parts from reference TRBV18 and TRBJ2-7): NAGVMQNPRHLVRRRGQEARLRCSPMKGHSHVYWYRQLPEEGLKFMVYLQKENIIDESGMPKERFSAEFPKEGPSILRIQQVVRGDSAAYFCASSPRDRRSGEQYFGPGTRLTVT.

This rearrangement joins TRBV7-8 to TRBJ1-4; 9 bases fit TRBD1. V lost 5 bases, J lost 7 bases, and 5 bases stayed unmatched. The CDR3 spans 14 residues. The V gene's germline CDR1 is SGHVS and CDR2 FQNEAQ. CDR3 DNA sequence: TGTGCCAGCAGCCCCACAGGGGGCTTTGAAAAACTGTTTTTT. Its protein is CASSPTGGFEKLFF.

The gene calls are TRBV30 and TRBJ1-1; maybe TRBD1 (5 bases). The CDR3 spans 13 residues. V gave up 1 base and J gave up 4 bases, with 10 bases separating them. Looked up from germline, CDR1 is GTSNPN and CDR2 is SVGIG (reference sequence). The CDR3: CAWSGSGSTEAFF. The CDR3 DNA is TGTGCCTGGAGTGGTTCAGGGTCCACTGAAGCTTTCTTT. The whole variable domain, filled in from reference TRBV30 and TRBJ1-1, reads SQTIHQWPATLVQPVGSPLSLECTVEGTSNPNLYWYRQAAGRGLQLLFYSVGIGQISSEVPQNLSASRPQDRQFILSSKKLLLSDSGFYLCAWSGSGSTEAFFGQGTRLTVV.

V and J are TRBV28 and TRBJ2-2; D is unclear. This CDR3 region has 15 residues. Germline loops: CDR1 MDHEN, CDR2 SYDVKM. With 6 bases removed from V and 3 bases from J, the gap between germline ends came to 14 bases. The chain's CDR3 is CASRALALHTGELFF. The CDR3 nucleotides read TGTGCCAGCAGGGCCCTCGCTCTACACACCGGGGAGCTGTTTTTT.